The 3 T cell receptor beta chains below all came from one sample that was sequenced in a study of sequential checkpoint blockade in melanoma (dated by TCRdb to about 2019). Library preparation used the immunoSEQ multiplex PCR assay. As stored in TCRdb, this immuneACCESS dataset retains in-frame rearrangements with V and J assigned. A fraction of the clones does not appear; measured against another copy, unresolved V genes explain less than half of the discrepancy, and the remainder lacks a known reason. Within this sample are under 2,500 clones, with more than 20% of them counted one time only. 18% of the sample rests with the top ten. Reading the label with the study, this specimen's treatment or condition is: randomized to nivolumab then ipilimumab (arm A) or the reverse (arm B). The specimen was tumor tissue (inferred from file names), collected from a patient given nivolumab and ipilimumab in sequence. Receptors originate from a human donor with melanoma.

The chain carries TRBV29-1 and TRBJ2-3, with D possibly being TRBD2 (6 bases). V was trimmed by 4 bases and J by 5 bases, leaving 16 bases between them. CDR1 SQVTM and CDR2 ANQGSEA come from the germline V gene. The CDR3 is 14 residues long. Written as DNA, the CDR3 is TGCAGCGTTGGCCGAGTCACCGGGGGAGATACGCAGTATTTT. Translated: CSVGRVTGGDTQYF.

This clone has a handful of counts. The chain joins TRBV9 to TRBJ1-6, with a possible D match to TRBD1 (5 bases). Germline lookup yields CDR1 SGDLS and CDR2 YYNGEE. The CDR3 runs 14 residues. Trimming stripped 3 bases from V and 5 bases from J, with 9 bases between. CDR3 sequence: CASSAGLDNSPLHF. The DNA of the CDR3 is TGTGCCAGCAGCGCAGGGTTGGATAATTCACCCCTCCACTTT.

The chain recombines TRBV4-1 with TRBJ2-1; D not resolved. CDR3 length: 17 residues. Germline-derived CDR1 and CDR2 are MGHRA and YSYEKL. V lost 4 bases and J lost 5, with 21 bases in between. DNA for the CDR3: TGCGCCAGCAGCCCCAGCGCCGGGTTTACTGTCCACAATGAGCAGTTCTTC. This codes for CASSPSAGFTVHNEQFF.